Each of the 22 T cell receptor beta chains below was sequenced from the same sample in a study of blood T cells in healthy people across ages. Combining a sample-barcoded 5' primer with a J-beta primer mix, a second PCR ran for 7 to 11 cycles. Via MiXCR, TCRdb re-called the 5' RACE reads, giving one row per CDR3 protein. Of approximately 850,000 distinct CDR3 sequences in the sample, under 55% were seen once. Sequencing was done on a sample of blood. The receptors shown here come from a man between 60 and 75 years old in good health.

The chain joins TRBV4-3 to TRBJ2-5, with no clear D. Germline V CDR1 and CDR2: LGHNA, YSLEER. V was pared by 0 bases and J by 5 bases, with 13 bases between. The CDR3 length is 15 residues. CDR3: CASSQDFGKEETQYF. CDR3 coding DNA: TGCGCCAGCAGCCAAGATTTCGGAAAAGAGGAGACCCAGTACTTC.

This clonotype appeared a few times. J is TRBJ1-3 and V is TRBV11-2; D gene ambiguous. The germline V gene encodes CDR1 SGHAT and CDR2 FQNNGV. The V gene lost 3 bases and the J gene lost 0 bases, with 6 bases spanning the gap. The CDR3 length is 14 residues. The CDR3 DNA follows: TGTGCCAGCAGCTTCGGACCCTCTGGAAACACCATATATTTT. It yields the protein CASSFGPSGNTIYF.

In the case of this clonotype: One junction end does not reproduce the germline sequence, and a read error may be involved. The V gene is TRBV24-1, the J gene TRBJ2-1; no firm D call. The germline V gene encodes CDR1 KGHDR and CDR2 SFDVKD. The CDR3 loop spans 15 amino acids. The CDR3 DNA reads TGTACCACCAGTGATTCACGCGCCGAACCCAATGAGCAGTTCTTC. It yields the protein CTTSDSRAEPNEQFF.

The chain employs TRBV24-1 and TRBJ2-3; 7 bases fit TRBD1. The CDR3 covers 15 residues. V dropped 3 bases and J dropped 4; count of bases not matched to a gene: 6. Germline loops: CDR1 KGHDR, CDR2 SFDVKD. CDR3 DNA sequence: TGTGCCACCAGTGATCGTACAGGGGACGCAGATACGCAGTATTTT. Translating it yields CATSDRTGDADTQYF.

CDR3 amino acids: CARSDLSGVSTDTQYF. Written as DNA, the CDR3 is TGTGCCAGGAGCGACCTAAGCGGGGTGAGCACAGATACGCAGTATTTT. The V call is TRBV6-5, the J call TRBJ2-3; 7 bases align to TRBD2. In germline, CDR1 is MNHEY, CDR2 SVGAGI. This CDR3 comprises 16 residues. V trimming: 9 bases; J trimming: 0 bases; junction bases outside the gene matches: 12.

The V call is TRBV10-2, the J call TRBJ1-1, with 7 bases that match TRBD1. CDR3 length: 13 residues. Per the germline V gene, CDR1 is WSHSY and CDR2 is SAAADI. Unmatched junction bases numbered 5, after V lost 6 bases and J lost 4 bases. CDR3 in amino acids: CASSGTAGTEAFF. The CDR3 DNA follows: TGCGCCAGCAGCGGGACAGCGGGCACTGAAGCTTTCTTT.

J is TRBJ2-7 and V is TRBV6-2 or TRBV6-3, with D perhaps matching TRBD1 (6 bases). Trimming left V 6 bases short and J 1 base short, with 10 bases between. Germline loops: CDR1 MNHEY, CDR2 SVGEGT. The CDR3 extends over 13 amino acids. The CDR3 DNA sequence: TGTGCCAGCAGATATACAGGGTCCTACGAGCAGTACTTC. It encodes CASRYTGSYEQYF.

CDR3 nucleotide sequence: TGTGCCAGCAGTTACTCGTTAGCGGGGGCTCCTTACAATGAGCAGTTCTTC. Translating it yields CASSYSLAGAPYNEQFF. J is TRBJ2-1 and V is TRBV6-5, with 9 positions matching TRBD2. Germline V gives CDR1 MNHEY, CDR2 SVGAGI. The V and J ends lost 0 bases and 4 bases, in that order; junction bases with no gene match: 7. This CDR3 has 17 amino acids.

This clonotype was detected a few times. The gene calls are TRBV15 and TRBJ2-7; weak D call: TRBD1 (5 bases). This CDR3 is built from 13 residues. Trimming pared 3 bases from V and 3 bases from J, leaving 9 bases between. Germline V gene data show CDR1 as LNHNV and CDR2 as YYDKDF (reference sequence). This CDR3 reads CATSSPTGYEQYF. CDR3 DNA sequence: TGTGCCACCAGCAGTCCAACAGGCTACGAGCAGTACTTC.

This sequence joins TRBV27 and TRBJ2-3; perhaps D is TRBD1 or TRBD2 (5 bases each). Between the trimmed V and J ends, which lost 5 bases and 1 base, there was a span of 13 bases. The CDR3 spans 15 residues. Germline CDR1 reads MNHEY; CDR2 reads SMNVEV (reference sequence). The CDR3 here is CASSDRGDRTDTQYF. CDR3 coding DNA: TGTGCCAGCAGTGACAGAGGGGATCGCACAGATACGCAGTATTTT.

In the case of this clonotype: Possible read error: a much larger clone is one base away. The rearrangement joins TRBV4-1 to TRBJ2-1; TRBD2 agrees at 12 bases. The trim removed 0 bases at V and 13 bases at J, leaving 10 bases unmatched. Germline values: CDR1 MGHRA, CDR2 YSYEKL. The CDR3 extends over 16 amino acids. This CDR3 reads CASSQDRLAGAGTQFF. CDR3 in DNA: TGCGCCAGCAGCCAAGACCGACTAGCGGGAGCGGGGACCCAGTTCTTC.

V and J are TRBV28 and TRBJ2-7; 7 bases fit TRBD1. Germline loops: CDR1 MDHEN, CDR2 SYDVKM. J was trimmed by 5 bases and V by 8 bases; bases with no gene match: 12. CDR3 length: 14 amino acids. This CDR3 is CASQADRVRNEQYF. The CDR3 DNA reads TGTGCCAGCCAGGCCGACAGGGTAAGGAACGAGCAGTACTTC.

The chain uses TRBV4-3 and TRBJ2-1; no definite D call. CDR3 length: 15 amino acids. V lost 4 bases to trimming and J lost 0 bases, with 10 bases between them. CDR1 and CDR2 (germline): LGHNA, YSLEER. CDR3 amino acids: CASSPSTSSYNEQFF. The CDR3 nucleotides are TGCGCCAGCAGCCCTTCTACGAGCTCCTACAATGAGCAGTTCTTC.

The V and J genes are TRBV7-9 and TRBJ1-1; unclear D gene. The CDR3 covers 15 residues. The V and J ends lost 1 base and 2 bases respectively, with 11 bases between them. Germline CDR1 is SEHNR and CDR2 is FQNEAQ (reference sequence). CDR3 nucleotides: TGTGCCAGCAGCTTAGAGGTGACGGTTAACACTGAAGCTTTCTTT. Translation: CASSLEVTVNTEAFF.

Of note for this clonotype: An end of the junction differs from the germline gene, which may be a read error. The chain employs TRBV7-3 and TRBJ1-2; perhaps TRBD1 as D (6 bases). The CDR3 has 15 residues. Germline values: CDR1 SGHTA, CDR2 FQGTGA. The CDR3: CANSSTGTGVYGYTF. The CDR3 DNA is TGTGCCAACAGCTCAACAGGGACTGGGGTCTATGGCTACACCTTC. Drawing the rest from reference TRBV7-3 and TRBJ1-2, the complete variable domain is GAGVSQTPSNKVTEKGKYVELRCDPISGHTALYWYRQSLGQGPEFLIYFQGTGAADDSGLPNDRFFAVRPEGSVSTLKIQRTERGDSAVYLCANSSTGTGVYGYTFGSGTRLTVV.

V gene TRBV7-3 combines with J gene TRBJ2-1; the match to TRBD2 covers 12 bases. This CDR3 has 17 amino acids. Germline loops: CDR1 SGHTA, CDR2 FQGTGA. The J segment lost 8 bases and the V segment lost 5 bases, leaving 13 bases of the junction unmatched. CDR3 in amino acids: CASSPRTSGAQWDEQFF. CDR3 nucleotides: TGTGCCAGCAGCCCCCGGACTAGCGGGGCACAATGGGATGAGCAGTTCTTC.

The V call is TRBV3-1, the J call TRBJ1-1; possibly TRBD1 for D (5 bases). Germline CDR1 is LGHDT and CDR2 is YNNKEL (reference sequence). V shed 0 bases and J shed 5 bases, with 10 bases lying between them. The length of the CDR3 is 14 residues. DNA of the CDR3: TGTGCCAGCAGCCAAGATCGAAGGGGAACTGAAGCTTTCTTT. This codes for CASSQDRRGTEAFF.

The chain recombines TRBV20-1 with TRBJ2-5; D may be TRBD2 (7 bases). Deletions cut 2 bases from V and 11 bases from J, with 30 bases between. There are 17 residues in the CDR3. The germline V gene has CDR1 DFQATT and CDR2 SNEGSKA (reference sequence). CDR3 amino acids: CSARRWAGAERCNEQYF. The CDR3, as DNA: TGCAGTGCTAGACGCTGGGCGGGGGCTGAACGGTGCAATGAGCAGTACTTC.

This chain joins TRBV6-5 and TRBJ2-7, with TRBD1 identical over 7 bases. The ends lost 2 bases at V and 7 bases at J; junction bases unmatched: 14. The CDR3 runs 16 residues. The germline gives CDR1 MNHEY, CDR2 SVGAGI. The chain's CDR3 is CASSYPGLGRGSEQYF. CDR3 coding DNA: TGTGCCAGCAGTTACCCGGGCTTGGGCAGGGGGAGTGAGCAGTACTTC.

This clonotype has a handful of counts. CDR3 in DNA: TGTGCCAGCAGCTTAGGGTCTACAGGGGGTTCGTTCGAGCAGTACTTC. It codes for CASSLGSTGGSFEQYF. The rearrangement links TRBV27 to TRBJ2-5; 8 positions agree with TRBD1. Matching the DNA end better, TRBJ2-7 makes the J call doubtful. The CDR3 sequence is 16 residues long. Germline values: CDR1 MNHEY, CDR2 SMNVEV (reference sequence).

CDR3 in DNA: TGCGCCAGCAGCTTGGAGATATCTCCGAGTAGAGAGCAGTACTTC. Amino acid sequence: CASSLEISPSREQYF. The chain has TRBV5-1 and TRBJ2-7; no clear D gene. Per germline, CDR1 SGHRS and CDR2 YFSETQ. The CDR3 sequence is 15 residues long. The ends were cut back, 0 bases at V and 7 bases at J, with 17 bases in the middle.

V is TRBV2 and J is TRBJ2-3; D unclear. Per germline, CDR1 SNHLY and CDR2 FYNNEI. The CDR3 loop spans 15 amino acids. Between the trimmed V and J ends, which lost 9 bases and 0 bases, there was a span of 16 bases. CDR3 residues: CASRPGAPSTDTQYF. CDR3 coding DNA: TGTGCCAGTCGACCCGGAGCCCCTAGCACAGATACGCAGTATTTT.